This T cell receptor (beta chain) emerged from a study of sequential checkpoint blockade in melanoma (dated by TCRdb to between 2017 and 2020). Study-wide context: Patients were assigned by 1:1 randomization to either first-line nivolumab followed by ipilimumab (arm A) or ipilimumab followed by nivolumab (arm B). Maintenance nivolumab came after both trial sequences.

TCRbeta CDR3 regions were immunosequenced from genomic DNA with the immunoSEQ Assay. Prior to high-throughput sequencing, genomic DNA was amplified by bias-controlled multiplex PCR. Per the original workflow: To quantify the absolute abundance of each unique TCRbeta CDR3 region, the sequences were collapsed and filtered. Clonality, defined as 1 minus Pielou's evenness, was calculated using only productive rearrangements. A previously published method was used to identify clones with significantly greater frequencies in on-treatment samples than in baseline samples. Not all clones reach the TCRdb copy of this immuneACCESS table, which keeps in-frame sequences only. Checked studies attribute under half of the gap to unresolved V genes and leave the rest unexplained. V, J and clone size reflect that table, while D and trimming were determined from the DNA. Present in this sample are under 3,500 clones, less than 75% of which were seen just once. The top ten clones comprise under 25% of the sample.

What the work shows at the level of the full study, not this receptor alone: The model for predicting response that combines TCR metrics with mutation burden needs to be validated in larger, independent patient cohorts.

Worth noting for this clone: The antigen it recognizes is unknown. The sample holds no much larger clone one base away, and base qualities are not on file.

Taken with the paper, the label for treatment or condition translates to: randomized to nivolumab then ipilimumab (arm A) or the reverse (arm B). None of the trial patients had been given prior DNA-damaging chemotherapy. Live CD3+CD8+ cells negative for CD19 and CD56 were sorted from thawed PBMCs on a FACS Aria II flow cytometer. CheckMate 064, a randomized, open-label phase II trial of sequential checkpoint blockade, was the source of the samples, all of which came from patients with melanoma. Leukapheresis was used to collect peripheral blood mononuclear cells, which were then purified with Ficoll-Paque and frozen in human serum with about 10% DMSO. Right after sorting, the blood CD3+CD8+ cells were verified to be >95% pure, and DNA extraction followed. The germline V gene (reference sequence) yields LNHDA for CDR1 and SQIVND for CDR2. V was cut back by 6 bases and J by 1 base, leaving a gap of 21 bases between them. Including cysteine and phenylalanine, the CDR3 has 17 amino acids. The kept DNA is CDR3 alone, 51 bases in frame from the first base.

The origin of this receptor is a human donor with melanoma. The chain is assembled from TRBV19 and TRBJ1-1; no confident D gene assignment can be made. Here the sequenced sample was CD8+ T cells sorted from blood (inferred from file names), taken from a patient given nivolumab and ipilimumab in sequence. The CDR3 amino acid sequence is: CASRAISTVKRNTEAFF. At the DNA level, the sequence is TGTGCCAGTAGAGCCATTTCCACGGTAAAAAGGAACACTGAAGCTTTCTTT.